The 28 T cell receptor beta chains below come from one sample, sequenced in a study of cytotoxic CD8 clonotypes in ibrutinib-treated CLL. TCRdb's copy holds only in-frame clones and misses some; the assay was immunoSEQ multiplex PCR. The repertoire consists of 40,000 or so clones, with roughly 50% occurring once and the leading ten covering over 15%. The input for sequencing was PBMCs, taken before ibrutinib treatment. The receptors here all came from a human donor with chronic lymphocytic leukemia.

This clone was recorded a few times. The V gene is TRBV7-2, the J gene TRBJ1-6; D call uncertain. V was cut by 2 bases and J by 2 bases, with 10 bases left in between. The CDR3 has 16 amino acids. Per the germline V gene, CDR1 is SGHTA and CDR2 is FQGNSA. The chain's CDR3 is CASSLRWHTYNSPLHF. The CDR3 bases are TGTGCCAGCAGCTTACGTTGGCACACCTATAATTCACCCCTCCACTTT.

This clone showed up just a few times. This rearrangement joins TRBV6-5 to TRBJ1-1, with 10 positions matching TRBD1. The CDR3 is made up of 15 amino acids. J lost 6 bases, V lost 5 bases, and 9 bases had no gene match. The germline gives CDR1 MNHEY, CDR2 SVGAGI. The CDR3 protein is CASSTRDRGFAEAFF. CDR3 DNA: TGTGCCAGCAGTACCCGGGACAGGGGTTTTGCTGAAGCTTTCTTT.

The V gene is TRBV7-8, the J gene TRBJ2-3; 10 positions match TRBD1. Germline CDR1 reads SGHVS; CDR2 reads FQNEAQ. The CDR3 sequence is 16 residues long. Trimming removed 5 bases from V and 4 bases from J; junction bases left unmatched: 9. CDR3 coding DNA: TGTGCCAGCAGCCGATATTTGACAGGGGGCGCAGATACGCAGTATTTT. This translates into CASSRYLTGGADTQYF.

This chain uses TRBV6-5 with TRBJ2-7; TRBD1 aligns across 7 bases. With V trimmed by 2 bases and J by 1 base, 2 bases remained unmatched. There are 14 residues in the CDR3. CDR1 MNHEY and CDR2 SVGAGI come from the germline V gene. CDR3 nucleotide sequence: TGTGCCAGCAGTTACGGGACAGCGTCCTACGAGCAGTACTTC. This gives the protein CASSYGTASYEQYF.

V gene TRBV6-6 combines with J gene TRBJ1-1, with D unresolved. Trimming removed 7 bases from V and 6 bases from J, with 18 bases in between. Germline loops: CDR1 MNHNY, CDR2 SVGAGI (reference sequence). The CDR3 is 14 amino acids. The CDR3 protein is CASKLGVNGPEAFF. CDR3 nucleotides: TGTGCCAGCAAGTTGGGAGTCAACGGGCCTGAAGCTTTCTTT.

The chain uses TRBV4-1 and TRBJ2-7, with 8 bases aligning to TRBD1. CDR3 length: 15 residues. Per germline, CDR1 MGHRA and CDR2 YSYEKL. V lost 0 bases and J lost 6; bases outside the gene matches: 7. CDR3 DNA sequence: TGCGCCAGCAGCCAAGAGACAGGGGTTCCCTCCGAGCAGTACTTC. Translated: CASSQETGVPSEQYF.

V gene TRBV6-4 combines with J gene TRBJ2-5; possible D gene TRBD2, 5 bases. Deletions cut 3 bases from V and 4 bases from J, with 9 bases between. Germline V CDR1 and CDR2: MRHNA, SNTAGT. This CDR3 contains 13 residues. As DNA, the CDR3 is TGTGCCAGCAGTGAGGTCGAGGGAGAGACCCAGTACTTC. Protein: CASSEVEGETQYF.

The chain is built from TRBV19 and TRBJ2-3; possible D gene TRBD2, 6 bases. The CDR3 totals 13 residues. Trimming removed 6 bases from V and 0 bases from J, with 7 bases in between. In germline, CDR1 is LNHDA, CDR2 SQIVND (reference sequence). CDR3 nucleotides: TGTGCCAGTAGACTAGCTAGCACAGATACGCAGTATTTT. Translation gives CASRLASTDTQYF.

The rearrangement uses TRBV6-6 and TRBJ2-7; 9 positions agree with TRBD1. Trimming cost V 6 bases and J 6 bases; bases outside gene matches: 12. CDR1 MNHNY and CDR2 SVGAGI come from the germline V gene (reference sequence). This CDR3 is built from 15 residues. As DNA, the CDR3 is TGTGCCAGCAGATCCCTGCCCGGGACAGGGACCGAGCAGTACTTC. Amino acids: CASRSLPGTGTEQYF.

The chain combines TRBV18 with TRBJ1-2; 7 bases align to TRBD1. Trimming at V came to 5 bases and at J to 2 bases, leaving 5 bases not matched to a gene. CDR3 length: 14 amino acids. Per the germline V gene, CDR1 is KGHSH and CDR2 is LQKENI. CDR3 nucleotides: TGTGCCAGCTCAGACACAGGGGAGAACTATGGCTACACCTTC. This translates into CASSDTGENYGYTF.

This clone was picked up a small number of times. J is TRBJ2-2 and V is TRBV27; 10 nucleotides match TRBD2. Germline assignment: CDR1 MNHEY and CDR2 SMNVEV (reference sequence). There are 15 residues in the CDR3. V lost 7 bases to trimming and J lost 7 bases; unmatched junction nucleotides: 9. The CDR3 sequence is CASTPAGGRNGELFF. For the CDR3, the DNA is TGTGCCAGCACCCCAGCGGGGGGGCGTAACGGGGAGCTGTTTTTT.

This clone has just a few counts. The chain carries TRBV15 and TRBJ1-4, with D possibly being TRBD1 (6 bases). The CDR3 consists of 14 residues. Trimming took off 1 base at V and 8 bases at J, with 11 bases between the two ends. Germline values: CDR1 LNHNV, CDR2 YYDKDF (reference sequence). The CDR3 sequence: CATSRVTGEEKLFF. In DNA form, the CDR3 reads TGTGCCACCAGCAGAGTGACAGGAGAGGAAAAACTGTTTTTT.

This clone has just a few counts. The chain couples TRBV5-4 to TRBJ1-2; D perhaps matches TRBD1 (6 bases). CDR3 length: 15 residues. Germline V gene sequence: CDR1 SGHNT, CDR2 YYREEE (reference sequence). V was clipped by 0 bases and J by 2 bases, with 11 bases between them. The CDR3 DNA follows: TGTGCCAGCAGCTTGGTTTCAGGGACAAACTATGGCTACACCTTC. This codes for CASSLVSGTNYGYTF.

The V call is TRBV5-4, the J call TRBJ1-1; D may be TRBD1 (5 bases). This CDR3 comprises 15 residues. CDR1 and CDR2 (germline): SGHNT, YYREEE (reference sequence). The V gene lost 5 bases and the J gene lost 5 bases, with 19 bases spanning the gap. This CDR3 reads CASSYGQGFDTEAFF. The DNA for the CDR3 is TGTGCCAGCAGTTATGGGCAGGGATTCGATACTGAAGCTTTCTTT.

This chain connects TRBV7-9 to TRBJ1-5, with 7 bases aligning to TRBD1. The junction had 4 bases not matched to a gene; V was cut back by 5 bases and J by 3 bases. The CDR3 consists of 14 residues. Per germline, CDR1 SEHNR and CDR2 FQNEAQ (reference sequence). The CDR3 DNA sequence: TGTGCCAGCAGCGCTCAGGGGGACAATCAGCCCCAGCATTTT. This gives the protein CASSAQGDNQPQHF.

The chain uses TRBV21-1 and TRBJ2-6; TRBD2 is the table's D call, not checked against the DNA. TRBV21-1 is described as a pseudogene. This CDR3 region has 24 residues. The CDR3 is CASSKVTSPQGTGLIYSGANVLTF. For the CDR3, the DNA is TGTGCCAGCAGCAAAGTTACTAGCCCTCAAGGCACCGGGTTGATCTATTCTGGGGCCAACGTCCTGACTTTC.

The gene calls are TRBV5-1 and TRBJ1-1; no definite D call. The CDR3 contains 13 residues. With 5 bases removed from V and 0 bases from J, the gap between germline ends came to 8 bases. CDR1 and CDR2 from the germline V gene are SGHRS and YFSETQ. The CDR3 is CASRSRMNTEAFF. In DNA, the CDR3 is TGCGCCAGCAGGAGTCGAATGAACACTGAAGCTTTCTTT.

This chain joins TRBV11-3 and TRBJ2-7; perhaps TRBD1 as D (5 bases). The CDR3 runs to 16 residues. Germline CDR1 reads SGHNT; CDR2 reads YENEEA. V was pared by 5 bases and J by 3 bases, with 20 bases between. The CDR3 region is CASSLKGRGSIYEQYF. CDR3 DNA: TGTGCCAGCAGCCTTAAAGGTAGGGGTAGTATCTACGAGCAGTACTTC.

A note on this clone: The junction and the germline gene differ at one end; a read error may be behind it. V and J are TRBV7-3 and TRBJ2-6; a possible D gene is TRBD1 (5 bases). Germline V gene data show CDR1 as SGHTA and CDR2 as FQGTGA. The CDR3 loop spans 15 amino acids. The CDR3 loop reads CASSQDWGPSNVLTF. CDR3 in DNA: TGCGCCAGCAGCCAAGATTGGGGCCCCTCCAACGTCCTGACTTTC.

This clone has more than one count but fewer than ten. V and J are TRBV2 and TRBJ2-7; TRBD1 matches 8 bases. V lost 5 bases to trimming and J lost 4 bases; unmatched junction nucleotides: 4. CDR3 length equals 13 residues. Germline CDR1 is SNHLY and CDR2 is FYNNEI. The CDR3 DNA reads TGTGCCAGCAGTCGACAGGGGCAGTACGAGCAGTACTTC. Protein: CASSRQGQYEQYF.

This clone was seen repeatedly, ten times or more. The chain employs TRBV7-9 and TRBJ1-2; D is perhaps TRBD1 (5 bases). Germline V gene sequence: CDR1 SEHNR, CDR2 FQNEAQ (reference sequence). V lost 0 bases to trimming and J lost 4 bases, with 12 bases between them. The CDR3 has 15 residues. The DNA for the CDR3 is TGTGCCAGCAGCTTAGCCGGAGGGGTCAGCTATGGCTACACCTTC. Translated, it gives CASSLAGGVSYGYTF.

The chain employs TRBV13 and TRBJ2-3, with D possibly TRBD2 on 6 matching bases. V dropped 7 bases and J dropped 5 bases, with 19 bases sitting between them. The CDR3 runs 15 residues. Germline CDR1 PRHDT, CDR2 FYEKMQ (reference sequence). Here the CDR3 reads CASTKLIKAGDTQYF. As DNA, the CDR3 is TGTGCCAGCACCAAACTTATAAAAGCGGGAGATACGCAGTATTTT. Full variable domain (outside the CDR3, taken from reference TRBV13 and TRBJ2-3): AAGVIQSPRHLIKEKRETATLKCYPIPRHDTVYWYQQGPGQDPQFLISFYEKMQSDKGSIPDRFSAQQFSDYHSELNMSSLELGDSALYFCASTKLIKAGDTQYFGPGTRLTVL.

The rearrangement links TRBV29-1 to TRBJ2-2; D not certain. V shed 1 base and J shed 5 bases, with 2 bases lying between them. The length of the CDR3 is 11 residues. Germline V gene data show CDR1 as SQVTM and CDR2 as ANQGSEA. CDR3 in DNA: TGCAGCGTTGAAGCTACCGGGGAGCTGTTTTTT. It yields the protein CSVEATGELFF.

This clone was seen just once. The chain combines TRBV5-1 with TRBJ2-7; D is uncertain. Germline CDR1 is SGHRS and CDR2 is YFSETQ. Between the trimmed V and J ends, which lost 0 bases and 2 bases, there was a span of 9 bases. The CDR3 has 14 amino acids. The CDR3 sequence is CASSLGEVPYEQYF. CDR3 in DNA: TGCGCCAGCAGCTTGGGGGAAGTGCCCTACGAGCAGTACTTC.

The chain has TRBV7-2 and TRBJ2-2; D possibly corresponds to TRBD1 (6 bases). V shed 0 bases and J shed 7 bases, with 9 bases lying between them. The CDR3 runs 14 residues. In germline, CDR1 is SGHTA, CDR2 FQGNSA. CDR3 coding DNA: TGTGCCAGCAGCTTAGCGACAGGCGGCGGGGAGCTGTTTTTT. It specifies CASSLATGGGELFF. The variable domain in full, completed from reference TRBV7-2 and TRBJ2-2, reads GAGVSQSPSNKVTEKGKDVELRCDPISGHTALYWYRQSLGQGLEFLIYFQGNSAPDKSGLPSDRFSAERTGGSVSTLTIQRTQQEDSAVYLCASSLATGGGELFFGEGSRLTVL.

The CDR3 region has the DNA TGTGCCAGCCTTCCCGGGACAGGCTGGTATCAGCCCCAGCATTTT. Translation: CASLPGTGWYQPQHF. V gene TRBV19 combines with J gene TRBJ1-5, with TRBD1 matching over 8 bases. From germline, CDR1 is LNHDA and CDR2 SQIVND (reference sequence). After removal of 9 bases from V and 5 bases from J, the junction contained 12 bases not matched to a gene. The CDR3 spans 15 residues.

The CDR3 is CASSQGTNTLSSLKLFF. The CDR3 DNA follows: TGCGCCAGCAGCCAAGGAACAAACACGTTATCGTCGCTGAAACTGTTTTTT. The chain recombines TRBV5-1 with TRBJ1-4; the D is unclear. This CDR3 contains 17 residues. Per the germline V gene, CDR1 is SGHRS and CDR2 is YFSETQ. Trimming cost V 4 bases and J 11 bases, with 27 bases left between them.

This clone was detected a few times. The CDR3 loop is CASIGLVSPNTDTQYF. The DNA for the CDR3 is TGTGCCAGCATCGGACTAGTCTCCCCCAACACAGATACGCAGTATTTT. The chain uses TRBV2 and TRBJ2-3, with 7 bases aligning to TRBD2. The CDR3 is 16 amino acids. Germline loops: CDR1 SNHLY, CDR2 FYNNEI. The V gene end was trimmed by 7 bases and the J gene end by 2 bases; junction bases not matched to a gene: 12.